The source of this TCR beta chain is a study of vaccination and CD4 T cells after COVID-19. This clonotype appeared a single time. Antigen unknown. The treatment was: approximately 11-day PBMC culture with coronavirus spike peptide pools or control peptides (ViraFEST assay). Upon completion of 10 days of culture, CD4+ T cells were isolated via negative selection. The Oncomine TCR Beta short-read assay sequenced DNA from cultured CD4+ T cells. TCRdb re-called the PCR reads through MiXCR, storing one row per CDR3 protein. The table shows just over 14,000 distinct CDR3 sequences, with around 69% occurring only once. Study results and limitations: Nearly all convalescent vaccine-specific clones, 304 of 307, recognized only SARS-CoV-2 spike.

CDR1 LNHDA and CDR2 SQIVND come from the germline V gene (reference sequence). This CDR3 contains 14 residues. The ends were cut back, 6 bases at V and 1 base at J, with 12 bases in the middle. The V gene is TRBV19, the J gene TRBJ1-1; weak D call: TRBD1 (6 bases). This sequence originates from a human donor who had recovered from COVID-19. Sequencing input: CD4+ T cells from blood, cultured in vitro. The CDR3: CASRPGHQNTEAFF. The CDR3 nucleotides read TGTGCCAGTAGACCGGGACACCAGAACACTGAAGCTTTCTTT.